This T cell receptor beta chain was sequenced during a study of blood T cell repertoires in COVID-19. Study as a whole: COVID-19 samples collected from the United States, Italy and Spain covered acute and convalescent phases.

Original methodology: Nucleated cell number was recorded as an estimate derived from reference gene primer amplification. TCRdb's copy holds only in-frame clones and misses some; the assay was immunoSEQ multiplex PCR. That table gives V, J and clone size, and the DNA gave D and trimming. The sample lists 400,000 to 550,000 clones, approximately 90% occurring once. The V gene lost 0 bases and the J gene lost 1 base, with 6 bases spanning the gap. The germline V gene has CDR1 SGHRS and CDR2 YFSETQ. CDR3 length: 14 amino acids. A remark on this clone: This specimen includes other DNA sequences encoding the same CDR3.

This rearrangement joins TRBV5-1 to TRBJ2-3, with D unresolved. Sequenced sample: peripheral blood. The TCR sequence derives from a woman in her thirties with acute or convalescent COVID-19. The chain's CDR3 is CASSLGGRTDTQYF. The CDR3 nucleotides read TGCGCCAGCAGCTTGGGCGGCCGCACAGATACGCAGTATTTT.